The 10 T cell receptor beta chains below were found in one sample sequenced in a study of shared clonotypes between healthy human individuals. Sequencing used immunoSEQ multiplex PCR; TCRdb keeps in-frame clones, though not all of them. The sample shows 740,000 or so clones, around 78% of them seen only once. Sequences were obtained from memory CD4+ T cells sorted from blood. This sample's subset: CD45RA-negative fraction. The receptor set was obtained from a woman in her 30s in good health.

The V call is TRBV12-5, the J call TRBJ2-5, with D perhaps matching TRBD1 or TRBD2 (6 bases each). CDR1 LGHNT and CDR2 FRNRAP come from the germline V gene. The CDR3 sequence is 14 residues long. V lost 6 bases and J lost 7, with 18 bases in between. CDR3 amino acids: CASGITPGAGTQYF. As DNA, the CDR3 is TGTGCTAGTGGCATCACCCCGGGGGCCGGGACCCAGTACTTC.

This clone occurred a few times. V is TRBV7-3 and J is TRBJ1-1; 7 bases map to TRBD1. CDR1 and CDR2 (germline): SGHTA, FQGTGA. The junction had 7 bases not matched to a gene; V was cut back by 2 bases and J by 4 bases. The CDR3 runs 15 residues. The CDR3 DNA is TGTGCCAGCAGCTTAGTAGAGGGGGCAGTCACTGAAGCTTTCTTT. Translating it yields CASSLVEGAVTEAFF.

The chain has TRBV6-6 and TRBJ2-2; tentatively, D is TRBD1 (5 bases). CDR1 is MNHNY and CDR2 is SVGAGI in the germline V gene (reference sequence). This CDR3 is built from 15 residues. The V and J ends lost 2 bases and 2 bases respectively, with 9 bases between them. The CDR3 is CASSYLDTNTGELFF. DNA for the CDR3: TGTGCCAGCAGTTACCTGGACACAAACACCGGGGAGCTGTTTTTT.

On this clone itself: This sample includes further DNA sequences coding for the same CDR3. The chain employs TRBV5-1 and TRBJ1-2; D gene ambiguous. The germline V gene encodes CDR1 SGHRS and CDR2 YFSETQ. CDR3 length equals 13 residues. Trimming shortened V by 5 bases and J by 6 bases, and 14 bases separated the two germline ends. The CDR3 DNA sequence: TGCGCCAGCAGTCCGACCGGGTCTCATGGCTACACCTTC. This encodes CASSPTGSHGYTF.

In regard to this clone: This sample includes further DNA sequences coding for the same CDR3. The V call is TRBV7-2, the J call TRBJ2-1; 7 bases align to TRBD2. V was pared by 5 bases and J by 1 base, with 5 bases of the junction left unmatched. CDR3 size: 15 residues. Per germline, CDR1 SGHTA and CDR2 FQGNSA. As DNA, the CDR3 is TGTGCCAGCAGCCTCCAGCGGGATTCCTACAATGAGCAGTTCTTC. This encodes CASSLQRDSYNEQFF.

The CDR3: CASSLPVGRAVNEQFF. CDR3 sequence (DNA): TGTGCCAGCAGTTTACCGGTCGGGAGGGCCGTCAATGAGCAGTTCTTC. V usage is TRBV6-6 and J usage is TRBJ2-1; 8 bases align to TRBD2. V shed 4 bases and J 6 bases; nucleotides not matched to a gene: 11. There are 16 residues in the CDR3. Germline CDR1 and CDR2: MNHNY and SVGAGI (reference sequence).

The chain links TRBV28 to TRBJ1-1, with D uncertain. Germline V gene sequence: CDR1 MDHEN, CDR2 SYDVKM. The CDR3 covers 11 residues. The germline V and J ends were trimmed by 5 bases and 10 bases, with 11 bases remaining between them. DNA for the CDR3: TGTGCCAGCAGTCCACTCCGGGCAGCTTTCTTT. This codes for CASSPLRAAFF. Supplemented by reference TRBV28 and TRBJ1-1, the full variable domain reads DVKVTQSSRYLVKRTGEKVFLECVQDMDHENMFWYRQDPGLGLRLIYFSYDVKMKEKGDIPEGYSVSREKKERFSLILESASTNQTSMYLCASSPLRAAFFGQGTRLTVV.

The V call is TRBV7-9, the J call TRBJ2-1; 7 nucleotides line up with TRBD1. The germline V gene has CDR1 SEHNR and CDR2 FQNEAQ (reference sequence). CDR3 length: 15 amino acids. V was pared by 5 bases and J by 3 bases, with 7 bases of the junction left unmatched. DNA for the CDR3: TGTGCCAGCAGCCCGGGACAGCTAAACTACAATGAGCAGTTCTTC. Its protein is CASSPGQLNYNEQFF.

The genes are TRBV21-1 and TRBJ2-3; the listed D gene, TRBD2, was not tested against the DNA. TRBV21-1 is annotated as a pseudogene. The CDR3 has 17 amino acids. Written as DNA, the CDR3 is TGTGCCAGCAGCCCTAGGACGCGGGAGCGAGGGACAGATACGCAGTATTTT. Protein product: CASSPRTRERGTDTQYF.

This clone was picked up one time. J is TRBJ2-5 and V is TRBV5-1; D remains ambiguous. Germline V CDR1 and CDR2: SGHRS, YFSETQ. The CDR3 is made up of 13 amino acids. The V end lost 9 bases, the J end lost 4 bases, and 16 bases lay between the germline ends. CDR3 in amino acids: CATYGQDGETQYF. For the CDR3, the DNA is TGCGCCACCTACGGCCAGGACGGAGAGACCCAGTACTTC.